Listed here are 28 T cell receptor beta chains from one sample, sequenced in a study of identifying expanded T cells in peripheral blood. Profiled with immunoSEQ multiplex PCR; TCRdb holds only in-frame clones, not every one. The profile shows 100,000 to 150,000 clones, approximately 86% of them singletons. Sequencing was carried out using blood. The receptors here all came from a person aged 18 to 70 in good health.

In DNA, the CDR3 is TGCGCCAGCAGCTTAAACAGGGGGCAAGGGACTGAAGCTTTCTTT. It is translated as CASSLNRGQGTEAFF. The chain uses TRBV5-1 and TRBJ1-1; TRBD1 agrees at 9 bases. V lost 2 bases, J lost 5 bases, and 7 bases stayed unmatched. Germline CDR1 is SGHRS and CDR2 is YFSETQ. CDR3 length: 15 amino acids.

This clone has only a few counts. J is TRBJ2-7 and V is TRBV14; D not resolved. Germline V gene lookup returns CDR1 SGHDN and CDR2 FVKESK. This CDR3 has 11 amino acids. V lost 3 bases and J 7 bases, leaving 7 bases between the germline ends. This CDR3 is CASSHAREQYF. The CDR3 DNA reads TGTGCCAGCAGCCACGCTAGGGAGCAGTACTTC.

V and J are TRBV6-4 and TRBJ2-3, with TRBD2 identical over 7 bases. The length of the CDR3 is 16 residues. Germline V lookup: CDR1 MRHNA, CDR2 SNTAGT. With V trimmed by 8 bases and J by 6 bases, 17 bases remained unmatched. In DNA form, the CDR3 reads TGTGCCAGCGGCGGGGGTAGCGGTTCAAAGGGCGATACGCAGTATTTT. Residues: CASGGGSGSKGDTQYF.

The V and J genes are TRBV2 and TRBJ2-2; TRBD2 matches at 9 bases. V dropped 8 bases and J dropped 4; count of bases not matched to a gene: 5. CDR3 size: 14 residues. Looked up from germline, CDR1 is SNHLY and CDR2 is FYNNEI. The CDR3 nucleotides read TGTGCCAGCGTCTGGCGGGAGGGCACCGGGGAGCTGTTTTTT. Translated, it gives CASVWREGTGELFF.

This chain links TRBV7-3 with TRBJ2-1, with a possible D match to TRBD1 (6 bases). The germline V gene has CDR1 SGHTA and CDR2 FQGTGA. Trimming left V 5 bases short and J 0 bases short, with 14 bases between. This CDR3 spans 16 amino acids. The DNA of the CDR3 is TGTGCCAGCAGCGCCAGACAGGCGGGCTCCTACAATGAGCAGTTCTTC. Amino acids: CASSARQAGSYNEQFF.

The chain is built from TRBV27 and TRBJ2-1; D perhaps matches TRBD1 (6 bases). The CDR3 has 15 residues. V shed 7 bases and J shed 1 base, with 14 bases lying between them. Germline assignment: CDR1 MNHEY and CDR2 SMNVEV (reference sequence). The chain's CDR3 is CASNRAGPSYNEQFF. DNA of the CDR3: TGTGCCAGCAACAGGGCAGGGCCTTCCTACAATGAGCAGTTCTTC.

The gene calls are TRBV25-1 and TRBJ2-2; no clear D. The V end lost 2 bases, the J end lost 7 bases, and 14 bases lay between the germline ends. The CDR3 covers 15 residues. CDR1 and CDR2 from the germline V gene are MGHDK and SYGVNS. The CDR3 loop reads CASSEPNPGLGELFF. CDR3 bases: TGTGCCAGCAGTGAACCTAACCCCGGCCTCGGGGAGCTGTTTTTT.

CDR3 loop: CASSLTGGNGNTIYF. CDR3 nucleotide sequence: TGTGCCAGCAGCTTAACCGGGGGAAATGGAAACACCATATATTTT. The rearrangement joins TRBV7-2 to TRBJ1-3, with D perhaps matching TRBD1 (5 bases). The CDR3 runs to 15 residues. The V end was cut by 2 bases, the J end by 3 bases, with 11 bases between. Germline V lookup: CDR1 SGHTA, CDR2 FQGNSA. The variable domain in full, completed from reference TRBV7-2 and TRBJ1-3, reads GAGVSQSPSNKVTEKGKDVELRCDPISGHTALYWYRQSLGQGLEFLIYFQGNSAPDKSGLPSDRFSAERTGGSVSTLTIQRTQQEDSAVYLCASSLTGGNGNTIYFGEGSWLTVV.

This chain links TRBV5-1 with TRBJ1-5; unclear D gene. The CDR3 runs to 13 residues. V dropped 4 bases and J dropped 5 bases, with 10 bases sitting between them. Germline V lookup: CDR1 SGHRS, CDR2 YFSETQ. CDR3 sequence: CASSGSFDQPQHF. CDR3 DNA sequence: TGCGCCAGCAGCGGTAGTTTCGATCAGCCCCAGCATTTT. The whole variable domain, filled in from reference TRBV5-1 and TRBJ1-5, reads KAGVTQTPRYLIKTRGQQVTLSCSPISGHRSVSWYQQTPGQGLQFLFEYFSETQRNKGNFPGRFSGRQFSNSRSEMNVSTLELGDSALYLCASSGSFDQPQHFGDGTRLSIL.

V and J are TRBV2 and TRBJ1-5; D gene uncertain. Trimming stripped 4 bases from V and 0 bases from J, with 10 bases between. Germline V gives CDR1 SNHLY, CDR2 FYNNEI. This CDR3 region has 15 residues. The CDR3 coding sequence is TGTGCCAGCAGTGGGGCCGATTATAGCAATCAGCCCCAGCATTTT. Residues: CASSGADYSNQPQHF.

The chain joins TRBV4-2 to TRBJ2-3; 8 positions match TRBD2. Germline loops: CDR1 LGHNA, CDR2 YNFKEQ. The CDR3 consists of 14 residues. V lost 4 bases and J lost 1; bases outside the gene matches: 1. This chain's CDR3 is CASSPTSGTDTQYF. In DNA, the CDR3 is TGTGCCAGCAGCCCGACTAGCGGCACAGATACGCAGTATTTT.

The chain employs TRBV10-3 and TRBJ2-7; no definite D call. The CDR3 has 13 amino acids. Trimming cost V 6 bases and J 2 bases, with 11 bases left between them. The germline V gene has CDR1 ENHRY and CDR2 SYGVKD. The CDR3 nucleotides are TGTGCCATCAGGGATAGGCCGACCTACGAGCAGTACTTC. It is translated as CAIRDRPTYEQYF.

The chain employs TRBV30 and TRBJ1-1; maybe TRBD1 (6 bases). V was shortened by 0 bases and J by 0 bases, with 11 bases between the two germline ends. There are 15 residues in the CDR3. Germline CDR1 reads GTSNPN; CDR2 reads SVGIG (reference sequence). The CDR3 sequence is CAWSVGGPMNTEAFF. DNA for the CDR3: TGTGCCTGGAGTGTAGGGGGACCGATGAACACTGAAGCTTTCTTT.

The chain is built from TRBV10-3 and TRBJ1-1; 10 positions agree with TRBD1. The CDR3 is made up of 14 amino acids. Germline values: CDR1 ENHRY, CDR2 SYGVKD. After removal of 6 bases from V and 0 bases from J, the junction contained 1 base not matched to a gene. This chain's CDR3 is CAIRGQGMNTEAFF. CDR3 nucleotide sequence: TGTGCCATCAGGGGACAGGGGATGAACACTGAAGCTTTCTTT.

The gene calls are TRBV6-5 and TRBJ2-3, with a possible D match to TRBD2 (5 bases). Germline assignment: CDR1 MNHEY and CDR2 SVGAGI. Trimming took off 5 bases at V and 1 base at J, with 7 bases between the two ends. The CDR3 length is 13 residues. The CDR3: CASSPGGTDTQYF. The CDR3 nucleotides read TGTGCCAGCAGTCCCGGGGGCACAGATACGCAGTATTTT.

Of note for this clone: Other DNA sequences from this sample encode an identical CDR3 as well. The chain employs TRBV28 and TRBJ2-7; no clear D. V was trimmed by 8 bases and J by 3 bases, leaving 11 bases between them. The CDR3 has 12 residues. Looked up from germline, CDR1 is MDHEN and CDR2 is SYDVKM. CDR3 in DNA: TGTGCCAGCGGCCCGGTGGGCTACGAGCAGTACTTC. Its protein is CASGPVGYEQYF. The full variable domain, in which reference TRBV28 and TRBJ2-7 provide the parts outside the CDR3, is DVKVTQSSRYLVKRTGEKVFLECVQDMDHENMFWYRQDPGLGLRLIYFSYDVKMKEKGDIPEGYSVSREKKERFSLILESASTNQTSMYLCASGPVGYEQYFGPGTRLTVT.

The chain joins TRBV10-3 to TRBJ1-1; a possible D gene is TRBD1 (5 bases). This CDR3 comprises 13 residues. The germline V and J ends were trimmed by 2 bases and 11 bases, with 15 bases remaining between them. Germline CDR1 and CDR2: ENHRY and SYGVKD. The CDR3 DNA reads TGTGCCATCAGTGAGAATACAGCCAGGGAGGCTTTCTTT. This encodes CAISENTAREAFF.

This sequence joins TRBV5-1 and TRBJ2-1; TRBD1 matches 10 bases. CDR1 is SGHRS, CDR2 YFSETQ, per germline. V gave up 3 bases and J gave up 3 bases; unmatched junction bases: 9. This CDR3 is built from 17 residues. CDR3 in DNA: TGCGCCAGCAGCTCAAGCACCGGGACAGGGGTCTACAATGAGCAGTTCTTC. Its protein is CASSSSTGTGVYNEQFF.

The CDR3 region is CASPRPAGDEEETQYF. For the CDR3, the DNA is TGTGCCAGCCCTAGGCCAGCGGGAGATGAAGAAGAGACCCAGTACTTC. The chain links TRBV6-6 to TRBJ2-5; 8 nucleotides agree with TRBD2. V lost 8 bases to trimming and J lost 3 bases; unmatched junction nucleotides: 14. The CDR3 runs to 16 residues. CDR1 is MNHNY and CDR2 is SVGAGI in the germline V gene (reference sequence).

This clone turned up a few times. J is TRBJ2-7 and V is TRBV6-5; D is possibly TRBD1 or TRBD2 (5 bases each). Germline V gene data show CDR1 as MNHEY and CDR2 as SVGAGI. Trimming took 0 bases from V and 5 from J, leaving 14 bases between them. The CDR3 length is 15 residues. Here the CDR3 DNA reads TGTGCCAGCAGTTACTCCCCGGGACCACCCCACGAGCAGTACTTC. It codes for CASSYSPGPPHEQYF.

The genes are TRBV6-6 and TRBJ1-4, with 8 bases aligning to TRBD1. There are 14 residues in the CDR3. Trimming at V came to 6 bases and at J to 8 bases, leaving 8 bases not matched to a gene. The germline V gene has CDR1 MNHNY and CDR2 SVGAGI (reference sequence). The CDR3 loop reads CASSLRQGREKLFF. CDR3 in DNA: TGTGCCAGCAGCCTCCGACAGGGGAGGGAAAAACTGTTTTTT.

The rearrangement joins TRBV6-6 to TRBJ1-2; 8 bases fit TRBD1. Germline V gives CDR1 MNHNY, CDR2 SVGAGI (reference sequence). The ends lost 4 bases at V and 5 bases at J; junction bases unmatched: 12. The CDR3 is 16 amino acids. The CDR3 DNA follows: TGTGCCAGCAGTTTCCGGCGGGGACAGGTTTCTTATGGCTACACCTTC. Residues: CASSFRRGQVSYGYTF.

The chain carries TRBV13 and TRBJ2-7; tentatively, D is TRBD2 (6 bases). CDR1 PRHDT and CDR2 FYEKMQ come from the germline V gene (reference sequence). This CDR3 spans 15 amino acids. The ends were cut back, 1 base at V and 3 bases at J, with 13 bases in the middle. The chain's CDR3 is CASSLDGTGVYEQYF. In nucleotides, the CDR3 is TGTGCCAGCAGCTTAGATGGAACGGGGGTCTACGAGCAGTACTTC.

This clone was seen once. The chain is built from TRBV27 and TRBJ2-3, with D hard to call. Trimming shortened V by 3 bases and J by 0 bases, and 4 bases separated the two germline ends. Per the germline V gene, CDR1 is MNHEY and CDR2 is SMNVEV (reference sequence). This CDR3 has 13 residues. CDR3 coding DNA: TGTGCCAGCAGTTTTAGAAGCACAGATACGCAGTATTTT. Protein: CASSFRSTDTQYF.

V gene TRBV6-6 combines with J gene TRBJ1-5; no reliable D call. This CDR3 spans 13 amino acids. The germline gives CDR1 MNHNY, CDR2 SVGAGI (reference sequence). The germline V and J ends were trimmed by 6 bases and 8 bases, with 14 bases remaining between them. For the CDR3, the DNA is TGTGCCAGCAGCCCCACACGGGAGGAGCCCCAGCATTTT. Amino acid sequence: CASSPTREEPQHF.

The chain has TRBV7-3 and TRBJ2-7, with D perhaps matching TRBD1 (5 bases). The CDR3 covers 14 residues. Germline V lookup: CDR1 SGHTA, CDR2 FQGTGA. V was shortened by 2 bases and J by 2 bases, with 10 bases between the two germline ends. CDR3 nucleotides: TGTGCCAGCAGCTTAGGGGCAGGGCCCTACGAGCAGTACTTC. Amino acid sequence: CASSLGAGPYEQYF.

This clone was detected once. This chain connects TRBV11-2 to TRBJ2-1; no clear D gene. Looked up from germline, CDR1 is SGHAT and CDR2 is FQNNGV. The CDR3 is 12 residues long. Trimming removed 6 bases at V and 3 bases at J, with 6 bases between. The CDR3 DNA reads as TGTGCCAGCAGTTCGGGCTACAATGAGCAGTTCTTC. It yields the protein CASSSGYNEQFF.

The V and J genes are TRBV6-6 and TRBJ1-1; a possible D gene is TRBD1 (6 bases). V lost 8 bases and J 4 bases, leaving 14 bases between the germline ends. Germline V gene lookup returns CDR1 MNHNY and CDR2 SVGAGI (reference sequence). This CDR3 spans 13 amino acids. In nucleotides, the CDR3 is TGTGCCAGCCGAGGGGGGCGCGTCACTGAAGCTTTCTTT. As protein: CASRGGRVTEAFF.